One and the same sample provided the 20 T cell receptor beta chains below, sequenced in a study of lymphopenia after photon versus proton radiotherapy. The protocol was immunoSEQ multiplex PCR, while the TCRdb copy is restricted to in-frame clones and leaves out a portion. The sample records 13,000 to 15,000 clones, approximately 80% being singletons. The material sequenced was peripheral blood, taken from a patient treated with photon-based radiotherapy. The receptors originated from a man between 45 and 60 years old with gastric cancer.

This chain uses TRBV6-4 with TRBJ2-5; 15 bases are shared with TRBD2. Trimming took 5 bases from V and 4 from J; bases not matched to a gene: 5. Germline lookup yields CDR1 MRHNA and CDR2 SNTAGT. The CDR3 has 16 residues. CDR3 residues: CASSPGTSGGRETQYF. The CDR3 DNA reads TGTGCCAGCAGTCCCGGGACTAGCGGGGGGAGAGAGACCCAGTACTTC.

The chain has TRBV19 and TRBJ2-2, with TRBD1 as a possible D gene (6 bases). The germline V gene has CDR1 LNHDA and CDR2 SQIVND (reference sequence). The V end was cut by 9 bases, the J end by 3 bases, with 11 bases between. CDR3 length: 13 residues. CDR3 amino acids: CASLHRDTGELFF. In DNA, the CDR3 is TGTGCCAGCCTGCACAGGGACACCGGGGAGCTGTTTTTT.

Only a few counts were recorded for this clone. The chain carries TRBV4-1 and TRBJ1-6; tentatively, D is TRBD1 (5 bases). The CDR3 is 16 residues long. The germline V gene encodes CDR1 MGHRA and CDR2 YSYEKL. The germline V and J ends were trimmed by 0 bases and 10 bases, with 16 bases remaining between them. The CDR3 protein is CASSQDPQGVLSPLHF. CDR3 in DNA: TGCGCCAGCAGCCAAGACCCCCAGGGAGTTTTGTCACCCCTCCACTTT.

The chain links TRBV10-3 to TRBJ2-2; no definite D call. V lost 4 bases and J 6 bases, leaving 12 bases between the germline ends. This CDR3 region has 14 residues. The germline V gene encodes CDR1 ENHRY and CDR2 SYGVKD. The CDR3 here is CAISVERDAGELFF. CDR3 nucleotides: TGTGCCATCAGTGTTGAGAGAGACGCCGGGGAGCTGTTTTTT.

The rearrangement links TRBV4-3 to TRBJ2-1; D may be TRBD1 or TRBD2 (6 bases each). The CDR3 length is 16 residues. Per the germline V gene, CDR1 is LGHNA and CDR2 is YSLEER. The germline V and J ends were trimmed by 0 bases and 6 bases, with 15 bases remaining between them. The CDR3 sequence is CASSQDKGGRVNEQFF. The CDR3 DNA follows: TGCGCCAGCAGCCAAGATAAGGGGGGTCGGGTCAATGAGCAGTTCTTC.

CDR3 loop: CASSFGGGSYNEQFF. The CDR3 DNA sequence: TGTGCCAGCAGCTTCGGAGGGGGGTCCTACAATGAGCAGTTCTTC. The chain recombines TRBV5-6 with TRBJ2-1, with D perhaps matching TRBD1 or TRBD2 (6 bases each). CDR1 SGHDT and CDR2 YYEEEE come from the germline V gene. This CDR3 has 15 residues. Deletions cut 2 bases from V and 1 base from J, with 10 bases between.

This clone has only one observation. This chain links TRBV5-8 with TRBJ1-3; D is undetermined. This CDR3 has 12 residues. Germline loops: CDR1 SGHTS, CDR2 YDEGEE. Deletions cut 6 bases from V and 1 base from J, with 5 bases between. The CDR3 DNA follows: TGTGCCAGCACCCGATCTGGAAACACCATATATTTT. It translates to CASTRSGNTIYF.

CDR3 coding DNA: TGTGCCAGCAGTAAGGGACAGGGGATACAGCCCCAGCATTTT. It codes for CASSKGQGIQPQHF. The genes are TRBV6-1 and TRBJ1-5; 10 nucleotides agree with TRBD1. V was pared by 5 bases and J by 7 bases, with 5 bases of the junction left unmatched. This CDR3 is built from 14 residues. The germline CDR1 and CDR2 sequences are MNHNS and SASEGT.

This clone was counted a single time. The chain recombines TRBV19 with TRBJ1-2; no firm D call. From germline, CDR1 is LNHDA and CDR2 SQIVND (reference sequence). CDR3 length: 13 residues. CDR3 in DNA: TGTGCTAGTGGCCGCGAGGCCTTCTATGGCTACACCTTC. As protein: CASGREAFYGYTF.

The V and J genes are TRBV19 and TRBJ1-2; 8 nucleotides line up with TRBD1. CDR1 is LNHDA and CDR2 is SQIVND in the germline V gene (reference sequence). The CDR3 is made up of 14 amino acids. V lost 5 bases to trimming and J lost 8 bases; unmatched junction nucleotides: 10. The CDR3 protein is CASSLGQGAGGYTF. The CDR3 DNA reads TGTGCCAGTAGTTTAGGGCAGGGGGCAGGAGGCTACACCTTC.

The V and J genes are TRBV27 and TRBJ1-4; a weak D match, TRBD1 (6 bases). This CDR3 comprises 15 residues. Trimming took 1 base from V and 2 from J, leaving 8 bases between them. Germline V gives CDR1 MNHEY, CDR2 SMNVEV (reference sequence). The CDR3 bases are TGTGCCAGCAGTTTATGGGGGGCCACTAATGAAAAACTGTTTTTT. Its translation: CASSLWGATNEKLFF.

This chain uses TRBV18 with TRBJ1-5; weak D call: TRBD1 (6 bases). This CDR3 has 15 amino acids. V shed 1 base and J shed 5 bases, with 12 bases lying between them. Germline-derived CDR1 and CDR2 are KGHSH and LQKENI. CDR3 amino acids: CASSPRGAGDQPQHF. In DNA form, the CDR3 reads TGTGCCAGCTCACCACGGGGGGCAGGGGATCAGCCCCAGCATTTT.

This clone appeared a few times. It is likely a read error: a sequence one base away is far more abundant. The rearrangement uses TRBV5-6 and TRBJ1-6; 8 bases align to TRBD1. Germline V gene lookup returns CDR1 SGHDT and CDR2 YYEEEE. This CDR3 has 15 amino acids. V gave up 0 bases and J gave up 7 bases; unmatched junction bases: 3. The CDR3 DNA reads as TGTGCCAGCAGCTTGGACAGGGGGGAGAATTCACCCCTCCACTTT. Its translation is CASSLDRGENSPLHF.

This clone was seen once. The CDR3 loop reads CAISGASSYNEQFF. The DNA of the CDR3 is TGTGCCATCAGTGGAGCGAGCTCCTACAATGAGCAGTTCTTC. V gene TRBV10-3 combines with J gene TRBJ2-1; D not certain. CDR3 size: 14 residues. The germline V gene encodes CDR1 ENHRY and CDR2 SYGVKD. With 4 bases removed from V and 0 bases from J, the gap between germline ends came to 7 bases.

This chain joins TRBV6-1 and TRBJ1-2; a weak D match, TRBD1 (5 bases). The germline V gene encodes CDR1 MNHNS and CDR2 SASEGT. The CDR3 has 15 amino acids. Trimming stripped 0 bases from V and 7 bases from J, with 15 bases between. CDR3 DNA sequence: TGTGCCAGCAGTGAAGCGTGGACACCCGGCGGTGGCTACACCTTC. It is translated as CASSEAWTPGGGYTF.

The gene calls are TRBV27 and TRBJ1-6; 7 nucleotides agree with TRBD1. V lost 4 bases, J lost 9 bases, and 21 bases stayed unmatched. CDR3 length equals 19 residues. Germline V gene sequence: CDR1 MNHEY, CDR2 SMNVEV (reference sequence). The CDR3 spells CASSYHGDSVTLWGSPLHF. The CDR3 DNA reads as TGTGCCAGCAGTTACCATGGGGACAGCGTTACCTTGTGGGGTTCACCCCTCCACTTT.

V and J are TRBV5-6 and TRBJ2-3, with TRBD2 matching over 10 bases. The CDR3 consists of 16 residues. CDR1 and CDR2 (germline): SGHDT, YYEEEE. V gave up 5 bases and J gave up 2 bases; unmatched junction bases: 8. This CDR3 is CASSYGLADYTDTQYF. In nucleotides, the CDR3 is TGTGCCAGCAGTTACGGACTAGCGGATTACACAGATACGCAGTATTTT.

This clone was counted once. The gene calls are TRBV7-9 and TRBJ2-5; D is possibly TRBD2 (5 bases). The V end lost 5 bases, the J end lost 5 bases, and 9 bases lay between the germline ends. The CDR3 is 12 residues long. CDR1 and CDR2 from the germline V gene are SEHNR and FQNEAQ (reference sequence). This CDR3 reads CASSPGFETQYF. For the CDR3, the DNA is TGTGCCAGCAGCCCGGGGTTCGAGACCCAGTACTTC.

The gene calls are TRBV9 and TRBJ2-2, with D hard to call. The CDR3 sequence is 16 residues long. Per the germline V gene, CDR1 is SGDLS and CDR2 is YYNGEE. Trimming shortened V by 0 bases and J by 6 bases, and 15 bases separated the two germline ends. The CDR3 region has the DNA TGTGCCAGCAGCGTAGAATTTAGCTGGTCCCCCGGGGAGCTGTTTTTT. It yields the protein CASSVEFSWSPGELFF.

The chain links TRBV7-3 to TRBJ1-6, with D possibly TRBD1 on 5 matching bases. The CDR3 covers 14 residues. The V end lost 2 bases, the J end lost 10 bases, and 12 bases lay between the germline ends. CDR1 and CDR2 (germline): SGHTA, FQGTGA. CDR3 amino acids: CASSLGGIESPLHF. The DNA for the CDR3 is TGTGCCAGCAGCTTAGGGGGAATAGAATCACCCCTCCACTTT.